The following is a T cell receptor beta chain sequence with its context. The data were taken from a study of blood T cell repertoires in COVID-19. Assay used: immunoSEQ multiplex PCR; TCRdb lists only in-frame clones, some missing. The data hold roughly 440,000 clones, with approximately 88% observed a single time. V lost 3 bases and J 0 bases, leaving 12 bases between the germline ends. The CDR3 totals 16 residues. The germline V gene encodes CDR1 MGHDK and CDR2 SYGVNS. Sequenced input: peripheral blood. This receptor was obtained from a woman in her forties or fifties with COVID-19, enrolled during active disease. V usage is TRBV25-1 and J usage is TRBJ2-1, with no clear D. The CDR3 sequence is CASSDSITVSYNEQFF. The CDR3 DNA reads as TGTGCCAGCAGTGATTCTATAACAGTCTCCTACAATGAGCAGTTCTTC. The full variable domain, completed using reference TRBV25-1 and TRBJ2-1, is EADIYQTPRYLVIGTGKKITLECSQTMGHDKMYWYQQDPGMELHLIHYSYGVNSTEKGDLSSESTVSRIRTEHFPLTLESARPSHTSQYLCASSDSITVSYNEQFFGPGTRLTVL.